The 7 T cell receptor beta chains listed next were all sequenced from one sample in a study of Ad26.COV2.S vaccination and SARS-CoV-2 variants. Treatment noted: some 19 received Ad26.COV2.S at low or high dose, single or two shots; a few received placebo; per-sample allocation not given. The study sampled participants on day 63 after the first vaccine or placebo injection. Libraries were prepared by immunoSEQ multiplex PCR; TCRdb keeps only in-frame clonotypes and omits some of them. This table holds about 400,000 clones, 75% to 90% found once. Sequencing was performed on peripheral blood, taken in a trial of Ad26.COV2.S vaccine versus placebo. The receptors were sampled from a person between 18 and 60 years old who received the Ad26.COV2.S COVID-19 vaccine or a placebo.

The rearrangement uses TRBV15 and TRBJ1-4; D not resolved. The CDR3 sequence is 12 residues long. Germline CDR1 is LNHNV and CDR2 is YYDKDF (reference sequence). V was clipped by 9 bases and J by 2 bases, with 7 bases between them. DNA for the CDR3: TGTGCCACGAAGGCCACTAATGAAAAACTGTTTTTT. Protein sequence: CATKATNEKLFF.

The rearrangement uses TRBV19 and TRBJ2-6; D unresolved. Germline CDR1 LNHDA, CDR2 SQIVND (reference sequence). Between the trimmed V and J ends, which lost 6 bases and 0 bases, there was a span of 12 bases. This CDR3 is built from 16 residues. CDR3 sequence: CASRKSDLSGANVLTF. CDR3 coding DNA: TGTGCCAGTAGAAAATCAGACCTCTCTGGGGCCAACGTCCTGACTTTC.

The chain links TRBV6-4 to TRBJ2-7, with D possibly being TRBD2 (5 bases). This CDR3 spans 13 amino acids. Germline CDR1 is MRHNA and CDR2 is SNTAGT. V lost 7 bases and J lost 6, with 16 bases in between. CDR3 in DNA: TGTGCCAGCATCGACTACCGGGTACGCGAGCAGTACTTC. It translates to CASIDYRVREQYF.

CDR3 protein: CASSEYRANSPLHF. The CDR3 DNA reads as TGCGCCAGCAGTGAGTACAGGGCCAATTCACCCCTCCACTTT. This rearrangement joins TRBV10-2 to TRBJ1-6; TRBD1 might be the D (6 bases). Trimming pared 1 base from V and 7 bases from J, leaving 8 bases between. CDR1 and CDR2 from the germline V gene are WSHSY and SAAADI. CDR3 length equals 14 residues.

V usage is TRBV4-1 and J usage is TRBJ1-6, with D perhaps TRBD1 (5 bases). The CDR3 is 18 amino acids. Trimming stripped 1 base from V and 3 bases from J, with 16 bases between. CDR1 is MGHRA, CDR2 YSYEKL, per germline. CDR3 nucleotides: TGCGCCAGCAGCCAAGGCCATTCCCGACAGCACTATAATTCACCCCTCCACTTT. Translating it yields CASSQGHSRQHYNSPLHF.

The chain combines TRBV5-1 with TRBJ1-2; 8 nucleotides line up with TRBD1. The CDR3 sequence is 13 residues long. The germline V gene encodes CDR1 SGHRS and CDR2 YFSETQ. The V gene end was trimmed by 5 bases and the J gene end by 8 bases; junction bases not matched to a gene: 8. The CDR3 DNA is TGCGCCAGCAGATCAGGACAGGGAATGGGCTACACCTTC. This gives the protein CASRSGQGMGYTF.

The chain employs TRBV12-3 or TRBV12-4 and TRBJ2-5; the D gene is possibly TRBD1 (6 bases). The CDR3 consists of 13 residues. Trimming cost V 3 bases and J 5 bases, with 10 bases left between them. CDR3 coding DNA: TGTGCCAGCAGTTTTGGGGGCGCGGAGACCCAGTACTTC. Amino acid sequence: CASSFGGAETQYF.